The rows below give T cell receptor beta chains drawn from one sample of a study of blood T cell repertoires in COVID-19. Data came from immunoSEQ multiplex PCR; TCRdb stores just in-frame clones and leaves some out. The sample includes around 200,000 clones, roughly 85% of them seen just once. Material for sequencing was PBMCs or T cells enriched from blood (not recorded which). The receptors here all came from a man aged 35 to 55 who had recovered from COVID-19. Each CDR3 is given with its conserved first and last residue. The D gene is left open where the match is weak. Only part of the rows carry a size: once, few, many, or a class if the clone is expanded.

cdr3_nt cdr3_aa d_call v_call clone_size j_call
TGTGCCAGCAGCGTCAGGGGTTATGAGCAGTTCTTC CASSVRGYEQFF . TRBV11-3 . TRBJ2-1
TGTGCCAGCAGTAGGACAGGGCAGAATGAAAAACTGTTTTTT CASSRTGQNEKLFF TRBD1 TRBV2 . TRBJ1-4
TGTGTAATGGTAGCGGGACTCTACGAGCAGTACTTC CVMVAGLYEQYF TRBD2 TRBV30 many TRBJ2-7
TGTGCCAGTAACGTCTTCCTAGCGGGAGTGGGAGATACGCAGTATTTT CASNVFLAGVGDTQYF TRBD2 TRBV2 . TRBJ2-3
TGTGCCAGCAGGTTGACTAGCGGGAGATCGCGGCAGTTCTTC CASRLTSGRSRQFF TRBD2 TRBV6-5 . TRBJ2-1
TGCAGCGTTGATTTGGGGGACAATCGATGGGGCTACACCTTC CSVDLGDNRWGYTF . TRBV29-1 few TRBJ1-2
TGTGCCAGCAGCTTAGTCAGTCACAATGAGCAGTTCTTC CASSLVSHNEQFF . TRBV7-9 . TRBJ2-1
TGTGCCAGCAGTCGGATCTTAGCGGGAAGGAACAATGAGCAGTTCTTC CASSRILAGRNNEQFF TRBD2 TRBV5-6 . TRBJ2-1
TGTGCCAGCAGCTTAGAGGGACAGGGGACCGGCGGAGCCTCTTTCCACTATGGCTACACCTTC CASSLEGQGTGGASFHYGYTF TRBD1 TRBV11-3 once TRBJ1-2
TGTACCAGCAGCTCAACCTGGAGTAGCGGGGGGGTCGAGCAGTACTTC CTSSSTWSSGGVEQYF TRBD2 TRBV11-1 . TRBJ2-7
TGTGCCAGCAGTACCCAGGACAGAGATAATTCACCCCTCCACTTT CASSTQDRDNSPLHF . TRBV28 once TRBJ1-6
TGTGCCAGCAGTCCGTGGACAAACACTGAAGCTTTCTTT CASSPWTNTEAFF . TRBV27 . TRBJ1-1
TGTGCCAGCAGCCCCCTAGCGATAAGCACAGATACGCAGTATTTT CASSPLAISTDTQYF . TRBV28 . TRBJ2-3
TGTGCCAGCAGTGCGGTTCCCGGGGAGCTGTTTTTT CASSAVPGELFF . TRBV27 . TRBJ2-2
TGTGCCAGTAGTCACGAGGCAGTTAGCAATCAGCCCCAGCATTTT CASSHEAVSNQPQHF . TRBV19 . TRBJ1-5
TGTGCCAGCGGTTGGGCCGAGCAGTACTTC CASGWAEQYF . TRBV27 . TRBJ2-7